Each of the 7 T cell receptor beta chains below was sequenced from the same sample in a study of HIV-infected patients and healthy controls. cDNA was made from about 480 ng RNA using alpha and beta constant primers. Alpha and beta chain libraries were made separately by chain-specific third strand synthesis with multiplexing indices. TCRdb called the 5' RACE reads again in MiXCR, with one record for every CDR3 protein. The data contain about 10,000 distinct CDR3 sequences, approximately 8% of them singletons. The repertoire came from unfractionated whole blood and reflected all unsorted peripheral T cells. Sequenced sample: blood. Source of these receptors: an adult in good health.

CDR3 DNA sequence: TGCGCCAGCAGCTGGAACTGGGGACAGCGCTCTGGGGCCAACGTCCTGACTTTC. This sequence encodes CASSWNWGQRSGANVLTF. This chain uses TRBV5-1 with TRBJ2-6, with 7 bases identical to TRBD1. The CDR3 is made up of 18 amino acids. V lost 3 bases, J lost 0 bases, and 9 bases stayed unmatched. The germline V gene encodes CDR1 SGHRS and CDR2 YFSETQ.

There are many counts of this clonotype. This chain uses TRBV10-3 with TRBJ1-3; 7 nucleotides match TRBD1. Germline V gives CDR1 ENHRY, CDR2 SYGVKD. The trim removed 9 bases at V and 0 bases at J, leaving 5 bases unmatched. The CDR3 extends over 14 amino acids. The DNA of the CDR3 is TGTGCCATGCGAGGGACAGCCTCTGGAAACACCATATATTTT. Protein sequence: CAMRGTASGNTIYF.

This clonotype was detected many times. This chain uses TRBV15 with TRBJ1-1, with D hard to call. The V gene lost 1 base and the J gene lost 7 bases, with 7 bases spanning the gap. The CDR3 length is 12 residues. CDR1 LNHNV and CDR2 YYDKDF come from the germline V gene (reference sequence). CDR3: CATSRGPSEAFF. The CDR3 region has the DNA TGTGCCACCAGCAGAGGACCGAGTGAAGCTTTCTTT.

By sample share, this clonotype is medium-sized (0.01 to 0.1%). V and J are TRBV10-3 and TRBJ2-7, with TRBD1 identical over 9 bases. V lost 11 bases, J lost 6 bases, and 11 bases stayed unmatched. The germline CDR1 and CDR2 sequences are ENHRY and SYGVKD. This CDR3 is built from 13 residues. CDR3 nucleotides: TGTGCCGGCCGGGACAGGGTTTCATCCGAGCAGTACTTC. Its protein is CAGRDRVSSEQYF.

This clonotype was seen ten or more times. This CDR3 reads CASTGGPLIDTQYF. CDR3 DNA sequence: TGTGCCAGCACGGGAGGGCCCTTGATAGATACGCAGTATTTT. This chain links TRBV7-2 with TRBJ2-3; 8 bases align to TRBD2. Trimming took 7 bases from V and 5 from J; bases not matched to a gene: 8. This CDR3 has 14 amino acids. CDR1 and CDR2 from the germline V gene are SGHTA and FQGNSA.

The table lists this clonotype with many counts. The chain has TRBV28 and TRBJ1-5; D is unclear. This CDR3 is built from 11 residues. Deletions cut 10 bases from V and 5 bases from J, with 9 bases between. Germline CDR1 MDHEN, CDR2 SYDVKM. The CDR3 here is CATTSDQPQHF. Here the CDR3 DNA reads TGTGCCACCACCAGTGATCAGCCCCAGCATTTT. The full variable domain, its missing parts supplied by reference TRBV28 and TRBJ1-5, is DVKVTQSSRYLVKRTGEKVFLECVQDMDHENMFWYRQDPGLGLRLIYFSYDVKMKEKGDIPEGYSVSREKKERFSLILESASTNQTSMYLCATTSDQPQHFGDGTRLSIL.

In this sample, this clonotype is medium-sized. The V gene is TRBV20-1, the J gene TRBJ2-1, with a possible D match to TRBD1 (6 bases). Germline-derived CDR1 and CDR2 are DFQATT and SNEGSKA (reference sequence). V lost 5 bases to trimming and J lost 6 bases, with 17 bases between them. This CDR3 has 14 residues. For the CDR3, the DNA is TGCAGTGCTCCTACCCCGGCCAGGGGCAATGAGCAGTTCTTC. This encodes CSAPTPARGNEQFF.